The sequence of this T cell receptor beta chain was determined in a study of blood T cell repertoires in COVID-19. As for the study in general: From T cells, B-cell-depleted T cells, or PBMCs came the material, which was cDNA or gDNA.

This CDR3 contains 17 residues. The germline V gene has CDR1 SGHRS and CDR2 YFSETQ. The junction had 4 bases not matched to a gene; V was cut back by 1 base and J by 0 bases. Sequencing used immunoSEQ multiplex PCR; TCRdb keeps in-frame clones, though not all of them. The table lists 300,000 to 400,000 clones, about 82% of them singletons. The sequenced sample consisted of peripheral blood. The chain combines TRBV5-1 with TRBJ2-3; the match to TRBD2 covers 11 bases. This receptor was identified in a human donor in a cohort sampled during active COVID-19. This chain's CDR3 is CASSLTSGGPSTDTQYF. The CDR3 bases are TGCGCCAGCAGCTTGACTAGCGGGGGTCCTAGCACAGATACGCAGTATTTT.